This TCR beta chain was found in a study of blood T cell repertoires in COVID-19. Study information: T cells, B-cell-depleted T cells, or PBMCs supplied cDNA or gDNA.

The repertoire was sequenced with immunoSEQ multiplex PCR; TCRdb's copy has only in-frame clones and lacks some. This sample has fewer than 350,000 clones; 86% occur once, and the top ten carry 4% to 5%. Sequencing was performed on PBMCs or T cells enriched from blood (not recorded which). The clonotype comes from a woman between 35 and 50 years old with acute COVID-19.

CDR3 in amino acids: CASSLGPGQGYEQYF. CDR3 DNA: TGCGCCAGCAGCCTAGGACCGGGACAGGGCTACGAGCAGTACTTC. The chain employs TRBV4-1 and TRBJ2-7, with 9 nucleotides matching TRBD1. CDR3 size: 15 residues. In germline, CDR1 is MGHRA, CDR2 YSYEKL. V lost 4 bases to trimming and J lost 3 bases; unmatched junction nucleotides: 7.